The 14 T cell receptor beta chains listed next were all sequenced from one sample in a study of T-cell reconstitution after alpha-beta-depleted transplantation in children. Unique molecular identifiers were incorporated during preparation of the TCRbeta library. TCRdb used MiXCR to reprocess the PCR reads, holding one entry per CDR3 protein. The table has 440,000 or so distinct CDR3 sequences, around 9.9% seen once. The starting material was PBMCs from the stem cell graft donor, obtained from the stem cell graft. These receptors were obtained from a human donor who donated a stem cell graft to a child with acute myeloid leukemia.

This clonotype was detected many times. The chain combines TRBV29-1 with TRBJ2-2; D is possibly TRBD1 (6 bases). Germline CDR1 reads SQVTM; CDR2 reads ANQGSEA. V shed 5 bases and J shed 4 bases, with 14 bases lying between them. The CDR3 is 14 amino acids. The chain's CDR3 is CSVRLTGRTGELFF. The CDR3 bases are TGCAGCGTTCGGCTTACAGGGCGCACCGGGGAGCTGTTTTTT.

Of note for this clonotype: This may be a read error: a much more frequent sequence differs by one nucleotide. The rearrangement uses TRBV20-1 and TRBJ1-1; weak D call: TRBD1 (6 bases). This CDR3 has 14 residues. Germline CDR1 reads DFQATT; CDR2 reads SNEGSKA (reference sequence). This CDR3 reads CSATQGTLNAEAFF. CDR3 nucleotides: TGCAGCGCCACACAGGGAACCCTGAACGCTGAAGCTTTCTTT.

This clonotype came up a few times. J is TRBJ2-3 and V is TRBV11-2; the D call may be TRBD1 or TRBD2 (6 bases each). This CDR3 comprises 15 residues. Germline CDR1 and CDR2: SGHAT and FQNNGV. The germline V and J ends were trimmed by 3 bases and 9 bases, with 19 bases remaining between them. In DNA, the CDR3 is TGTGCCAGCAGCTTGTCATATGATGGGGGGCGGACGCAGTATTTT. Amino acids: CASSLSYDGGRTQYF.

This clonotype has more than one count but fewer than ten. The chain joins TRBV15 to TRBJ2-7; D possibly corresponds to TRBD1 (5 bases). The CDR3 has 15 residues. V lost 0 bases to trimming and J lost 2 bases, with 11 bases between them. The V gene's germline CDR1 is LNHNV and CDR2 YYDKDF (reference sequence). This CDR3 is CATSRDHGAAYEQYF. CDR3 nucleotides: TGTGCCACCAGCAGAGATCATGGGGCAGCCTACGAGCAGTACTTC.

On this clonotype: The junction shows a germline mismatch at one end, possibly a read error. The rearrangement links TRBV20-1 to TRBJ2-4; 9 bases are shared with TRBD1. Per the germline V gene, CDR1 is DFQATT and CDR2 is SNEGSKA (reference sequence). This CDR3 spans 17 amino acids. As DNA, the CDR3 is TGCAGTGCTAGAGATCTCCAGGGACAGGGAACCAAAAACATGCAGTACTTC. Amino acid sequence: CSARDLQGQGTKNMQYF.

This clonotype was seen more than once but under ten times. The genes are TRBV29-1 and TRBJ2-3, with D unclear. CDR1 SQVTM and CDR2 ANQGSEA come from the germline V gene. V was cut by 3 bases and J by 0 bases, with 10 bases left in between. This CDR3 has 14 amino acids. The CDR3 nucleotides read TGCAGCGTTGACCCTACTCATAGCACAGATACGCAGTATTTT. It codes for CSVDPTHSTDTQYF.

The chain employs TRBV7-9 and TRBJ2-3; D not resolved. The CDR3 is 16 amino acids. Trimming left V 0 bases short and J 1 base short, with 11 bases between. The V gene's germline CDR1 is SEHNR and CDR2 FQNEAQ (reference sequence). The chain's CDR3 is CASSLARSSRTDTQYF. CDR3 sequence (DNA): TGTGCCAGCAGCTTAGCGCGGAGCTCACGCACAGATACGCAGTATTTT.

This rearrangement joins TRBV20-1 to TRBJ2-7, with 8 bases lining up with TRBD2. In germline, CDR1 is DFQATT, CDR2 SNEGSKA (reference sequence). Trimming removed 7 bases from V and 6 bases from J; junction bases left unmatched: 8. The CDR3 is 12 residues long. CDR3 coding DNA: TGCAGTGTGAGCGGGAGAAATGGCGAGCAGTACTTC. Its protein is CSVSGRNGEQYF.

This clonotype was seen a handful of times. V usage is TRBV20-1 and J usage is TRBJ2-4; TRBD2 matches 10 bases. Germline trimming cut 3 bases from V and 5 bases from J; bases unmatched to any gene: 13. This CDR3 has 17 residues. From germline, CDR1 is DFQATT and CDR2 SNEGSKA (reference sequence). The CDR3 nucleotides are TGCAGTGCTAGGAACTCAGCGGGAGGGCCCTCGGAAAACATTCAGTACTTC. Its translation: CSARNSAGGPSENIQYF.

This clonotype was seen more than once but under ten times. The chain recombines TRBV7-9 with TRBJ2-7, with 9 positions matching TRBD1. V was clipped by 5 bases and J by 3 bases; unmatched bases: 5. Germline V gene data show CDR1 as SEHNR and CDR2 as FQNEAQ (reference sequence). The CDR3 has 14 residues. The CDR3 DNA reads as TGTGCCAGCAGCCCAGGGACAGGGCACTACGAGCAGTACTTC. This codes for CASSPGTGHYEQYF.

This clonotype was observed a few times. J is TRBJ2-1 and V is TRBV5-1; TRBD1 or TRBD2 may be the D gene (5 bases each). V was shortened by 5 bases and J by 7 bases, with 16 bases between the two germline ends. Germline V gene data show CDR1 as SGHRS and CDR2 as YFSETQ. This CDR3 spans 14 amino acids. The CDR3 sequence is CASSVGTVGNEQFF. Here the CDR3 DNA reads TGCGCCAGCAGTGTTGGGACGGTGGGGAATGAGCAGTTCTTC.

In its sample, this clonotype was seen a few times. The J gene is TRBJ2-4, the V gene TRBV18; 7 bases agree with TRBD1. Per germline, CDR1 KGHSH and CDR2 LQKENI. Germline trimming cut 5 bases from V and 1 base from J; bases unmatched to any gene: 8. This CDR3 is 16 amino acids long. The CDR3 coding sequence is TGTGCCAGCTCAGACGCGACAGGGAAGGCCAAAAACATTCAGTACTTC. Translating it yields CASSDATGKAKNIQYF.

This clonotype was observed many times. The J gene is TRBJ1-1, the V gene TRBV5-1; the match to TRBD1 covers 7 bases. The V and J ends lost 1 base and 5 bases, in that order; junction bases with no gene match: 2. Germline lookup yields CDR1 SGHRS and CDR2 YFSETQ. The CDR3 totals 13 residues. This CDR3 reads CASSLTGDTEAFF. The CDR3 region has the DNA TGCGCCAGCAGCTTGACAGGGGATACTGAAGCTTTCTTT.

A few counts support this clonotype. The chain links TRBV6-5 to TRBJ1-4; 9 bases map to TRBD1. The V and J ends lost 3 bases and 7 bases, in that order; junction bases with no gene match: 9. Germline CDR1 MNHEY, CDR2 SVGAGI. The CDR3 has 16 amino acids. The CDR3 is CASSYQPGQGFEKLFF. CDR3 nucleotide sequence: TGTGCCAGCAGTTATCAACCGGGACAGGGCTTTGAAAAACTGTTTTTT.